These 31 T cell receptor beta chains were sequenced from one sample in a study of CD8 T cells in Susac syndrome. cDNA came from roughly 0.53 to 1 ug RNA primed by random hexamers. MiXCR, applied by TCRdb to the immunoSEQ multiplex PCR reads, yields one record per CDR3 protein. Of about 83,000 distinct CDR3 sequences in the sample, roughly 94% are singletons; the top ten hold 0.45% to 0.5%. Sequences were obtained from CD8+ T cells from PBMCs. The receptors derive from a human donor with Susac syndrome.

The gene calls are TRBV7-9 and TRBJ1-5, with a weak D call TRBD1 (6 bases). This CDR3 is built from 15 residues. Germline V lookup: CDR1 SEHNR, CDR2 FQNEAQ (reference sequence). Trimming left V 5 bases short and J 3 bases short, with 14 bases between. This CDR3 reads CASSKQGSDNQPQHF. DNA for the CDR3: TGTGCCAGCAGCAAACAGGGAAGCGACAATCAGCCCCAGCATTTT.

This chain uses TRBV20-1 with TRBJ2-2; TRBD1 aligns across 10 bases. The germline V gene has CDR1 DFQATT and CDR2 SNEGSKA (reference sequence). V was pared by 3 bases and J by 6 bases, with 10 bases of the junction left unmatched. This CDR3 is built from 16 residues. In DNA, the CDR3 is TGCAGTGCTAGCTCTTTCACCGGGACAGGGGCCGGGGAGCTGTTTTTT. It yields the protein CSASSFTGTGAGELFF.

The chain couples TRBV28 to TRBJ2-3; maybe TRBD2 (6 bases). Germline V gene lookup returns CDR1 MDHEN and CDR2 SYDVKM. V lost 8 bases, J lost 2 bases, and 11 bases lay in between. CDR3 length equals 13 residues. The CDR3 reads CASFGGYTDTQYF. The CDR3 coding sequence is TGTGCCAGCTTCGGGGGTTACACAGATACGCAGTATTTT.

The chain has TRBV20-1 and TRBJ2-1; 13 nucleotides align to TRBD2. Germline V CDR1 and CDR2: DFQATT, SNEGSKA (reference sequence). The length of the CDR3 is 15 residues. V lost 3 bases to trimming and J lost 5 bases; unmatched junction nucleotides: 4. CDR3: CSASGLAGVHNEQFF. The CDR3 DNA reads TGCAGTGCTAGCGGACTAGCGGGAGTCCACAATGAGCAGTTCTTC.

The genes are TRBV12-3 or TRBV12-4 and TRBJ2-1, with D perhaps given as TRBD1 or TRBD2 (6 bases each). CDR3 length equals 15 residues. V shed 6 bases and J shed 6 bases, with 18 bases lying between them. The CDR3 DNA reads TGTGCCAGCAGCCCTTGGGGGCGGGATGCCAATGAGCAGTTCTTC. Translated: CASSPWGRDANEQFF.

This chain uses TRBV28 with TRBJ2-5; 8 nucleotides agree with TRBD2. The V segment lost 6 bases and the J segment 1 base; nucleotides outside the gene matches: 7. The length of the CDR3 is 15 residues. The V gene's germline CDR1 is MDHEN and CDR2 SYDVKM. The CDR3 DNA sequence: TGTGCCAGCAGGATCCGCGGACTAGCCCAAGAGACCCAGTACTTC. It translates to CASRIRGLAQETQYF.

This chain joins TRBV6-5 and TRBJ2-7, with TRBD1 as a possible D gene (5 bases). From germline, CDR1 is MNHEY and CDR2 SVGAGI. Between the trimmed V and J ends, which lost 8 bases and 3 bases, there was a span of 11 bases. The CDR3 contains 12 residues. The CDR3 sequence: CASLGLNYEQYF. The CDR3 nucleotides are TGTGCCAGCCTGGGGCTAAACTACGAGCAGTACTTC.

The CDR3 DNA sequence: TGTGCCAGCTCCGAATCGGGACTCGAGTACTTC. This codes for CASSESGLEYF. The chain combines TRBV25-1 with TRBJ2-5; D possibly corresponds to TRBD2 (6 bases). CDR3 size: 11 residues. V was clipped by 8 bases and J by 12 bases, with 16 bases between them. Germline assignment: CDR1 MGHDK and CDR2 SYGVNS.

This clonotype was counted a single time. This rearrangement joins TRBV6-5 to TRBJ2-1, with D unclear. The CDR3 is 13 residues long. The V end was cut by 0 bases, the J end by 7 bases, with 7 bases between. Germline V CDR1 and CDR2: MNHEY, SVGAGI. The CDR3: CASSYSSSNEQFF. In DNA form, the CDR3 reads TGTGCCAGCAGTTACTCGAGCAGTAATGAGCAGTTCTTC.

This clonotype was picked up one time. V and J are TRBV6-5 and TRBJ2-4; no clear D. Germline V lookup: CDR1 MNHEY, CDR2 SVGAGI. The CDR3 has 11 residues. The V end was cut by 7 bases, the J end by 6 bases, with 7 bases between. The CDR3 sequence: CASTQLNIQYF. The CDR3 DNA is TGTGCCAGCACCCAGCTAAACATTCAGTACTTC.

V usage is TRBV28 and J usage is TRBJ2-7; D gene uncertain. CDR1 is MDHEN and CDR2 is SYDVKM in the germline V gene. This CDR3 has 12 residues. V lost 7 bases to trimming and J lost 4 bases, with 11 bases between them. The CDR3 nucleotides read TGTGCCAGCATCGACACCCTATACGAGCAGTACTTC. It is translated as CASIDTLYEQYF.

V and J are TRBV20-1 and TRBJ2-2, with TRBD1 as a possible D gene (5 bases). Trimming removed 6 bases at V and 0 bases at J, with 8 bases between. The CDR3 sequence is 13 residues long. Germline V CDR1 and CDR2: DFQATT, SNEGSKA (reference sequence). The CDR3 spells CSARVANTGELFF. CDR3 DNA: TGCAGTGCCAGGGTAGCGAACACCGGGGAGCTGTTTTTT.

The chain carries TRBV7-2 and TRBJ2-5; D remains unclear. CDR3 length equals 15 residues. Germline CDR1 and CDR2: SGHTA and FQGNSA. The V end was cut by 5 bases, the J end by 0 bases, with 13 bases between. CDR3 sequence: CASSIITSYQETQYF. The CDR3 bases are TGTGCCAGCAGCATAATTACATCGTACCAAGAGACCCAGTACTTC.

The J gene is TRBJ2-1, the V gene TRBV20-1; TRBD2 matches at 9 bases. Germline V gene lookup returns CDR1 DFQATT and CDR2 SNEGSKA (reference sequence). This CDR3 comprises 16 residues. V was clipped by 0 bases and J by 4 bases; unmatched bases: 7. The CDR3 DNA reads as TGCAGTGCTAGAGACCTGACTAGCGGAGAATACAATGAGCAGTTCTTC. Protein: CSARDLTSGEYNEQFF.

CDR3 DNA sequence: TGCGCCAGCAGCCCGGGACAGAATCAGCCCCAGCATTTT. It yields the protein CASSPGQNQPQHF. The rearrangement joins TRBV5-1 to TRBJ1-5, with 7 nucleotides matching TRBD1. This CDR3 has 13 amino acids. V dropped 4 bases and J dropped 4; count of bases not matched to a gene: 2. In germline, CDR1 is SGHRS, CDR2 YFSETQ.

The chain carries TRBV6-2 or TRBV6-3 and TRBJ2-1; 8 positions match TRBD1. Unmatched junction bases numbered 7, after V lost 2 bases and J lost 4 bases. The germline gives CDR1 MNHEY, CDR2 SVGEGT. This CDR3 contains 16 residues. The CDR3 is CASSYAGQGPYNEQFF. CDR3 DNA sequence: TGTGCCAGCAGTTACGCCGGACAGGGACCGTACAATGAGCAGTTCTTC.

The chain joins TRBV29-1 to TRBJ2-5; the D gene is possibly TRBD2 (5 bases). The CDR3 extends over 11 amino acids. Trimming pared 8 bases from V and 7 bases from J, leaving 14 bases between. Germline CDR1 reads SQVTM; CDR2 reads ANQGSEA. The CDR3 loop reads CSYQKDWTQYF. The CDR3 region has the DNA TGCAGCTATCAAAAGGACTGGACCCAGTACTTC.

This chain connects TRBV5-6 to TRBJ2-1; D possibly corresponds to TRBD2 (5 bases). In germline, CDR1 is SGHDT, CDR2 YYEEEE. Trimming removed 2 bases at V and 10 bases at J, with 10 bases between. This CDR3 has 12 residues. This CDR3 reads CASSFRPGEQFF. In DNA, the CDR3 is TGTGCCAGCAGCTTTAGGCCGGGAGAGCAGTTCTTC.

The V and J genes are TRBV6-5 and TRBJ2-2; TRBD2 matches at 7 bases. Germline V gives CDR1 MNHEY, CDR2 SVGAGI. CDR3 length: 13 residues. V trimming: 0 bases; J trimming: 8 bases; junction bases outside the gene matches: 0. The CDR3 protein is CASSYSREGELFF. CDR3 nucleotides: TGTGCCAGCAGTTACTCGCGGGAGGGGGAGCTGTTTTTT.

The chain carries TRBV20-1 and TRBJ2-3; D not resolved. Germline CDR1 is DFQATT and CDR2 is SNEGSKA (reference sequence). Trimming took 5 bases from V and 6 from J, leaving 15 bases between them. This CDR3 has 13 amino acids. The CDR3 loop reads CSAEDSTEDTQYF. The CDR3 nucleotides read TGCAGTGCTGAAGACTCCACTGAGGATACGCAGTATTTT.

The genes are TRBV7-9 and TRBJ2-3, with 7 bases lining up with TRBD1. The J segment lost 2 bases and the V segment lost 5 bases, leaving 10 bases of the junction unmatched. The length of the CDR3 is 16 residues. Germline CDR1 reads SEHNR; CDR2 reads FQNEAQ (reference sequence). The DNA for the CDR3 is TGTGCCAGCAGCGTAGGGACAGCAAGACTCACAGATACGCAGTATTTT. Its protein is CASSVGTARLTDTQYF.

Here the CDR3 DNA reads TGTGCCAGCAGCTTAGAGGATCGCCACGAGCAGTACTTC. Translation: CASSLEDRHEQYF. The chain links TRBV7-9 to TRBJ2-7, with unresolved D. Looked up from germline, CDR1 is SEHNR and CDR2 is FQNEAQ (reference sequence). The V end was cut by 1 base, the J end by 5 bases, with 9 bases between. This CDR3 is 13 amino acids long.

The chain links TRBV7-9 to TRBJ2-1, with D possibly being TRBD1 (5 bases). The CDR3 has 13 amino acids. Deletions cut 8 bases from V and 6 bases from J, with 14 bases between. Germline V gene data show CDR1 as SEHNR and CDR2 as FQNEAQ (reference sequence). The CDR3 protein is CASLDSSINEQFF. Written as DNA, the CDR3 is TGTGCCAGCCTCGACAGTTCGATCAATGAGCAGTTCTTC.

A few counts support this clonotype. This chain uses TRBV11-3 with TRBJ2-7; D may be TRBD2 (5 bases). Germline CDR1 is SGHNT and CDR2 is YENEEA. The CDR3 extends over 14 amino acids. The V end was cut by 5 bases, the J end by 2 bases, with 13 bases between. CDR3 region: CASSPWTPPYEQYF. The CDR3 region has the DNA TGTGCCAGCAGCCCGTGGACTCCACCCTACGAGCAGTACTTC. The full variable domain, in which reference TRBV11-3 and TRBJ2-7 provide the parts outside the CDR3, is EAGVVQSPRYKIIEKKQPVAFWCNPISGHNTLYWYLQNLGQGPELLIRYENEEAVDDSQLPKDRFSAERLKGVDSTLKIQPAELGDSAVYLCASSPWTPPYEQYFGPGTRLTVT.

The chain combines TRBV27 with TRBJ2-2; D unclear. Germline V CDR1 and CDR2: MNHEY, SMNVEV (reference sequence). The CDR3 contains 15 residues. The V gene lost 5 bases and the J gene lost 0 bases, with 10 bases spanning the gap. The CDR3 coding sequence is TGTGCCAGCAGTGTTTACGGATCGAACACCGGGGAGCTGTTTTTT. It translates to CASSVYGSNTGELFF.

V and J are TRBV14 and TRBJ1-4, with D perhaps TRBD1 (5 bases). Deletions cut 1 base from V and 6 bases from J, with 12 bases between. Germline lookup yields CDR1 SGHDN and CDR2 FVKESK. The CDR3 totals 15 residues. In nucleotides, the CDR3 is TGTGCCAGCAGCCAAGGGTCAGGGAGTTATGAAAAACTGTTTTTT. This gives the protein CASSQGSGSYEKLFF.

This chain connects TRBV11-1 to TRBJ2-3; a possible D gene is TRBD2 (5 bases). This CDR3 is built from 14 residues. Per the germline V gene, CDR1 is SGHAT and CDR2 is FQDESV (reference sequence). The V end lost 6 bases, the J end lost 6 bases, and 16 bases lay between the germline ends. The CDR3: CASSDRTSPDTQYF. The CDR3 DNA follows: TGTGCCAGCAGTGATCGGACTTCACCTGATACGCAGTATTTT. Full variable domain (rest looked up from reference TRBV11-1 and TRBJ2-3): EAEVAQSPRYKITEKSQAVAFWCDPISGHATLYWYRQILGQGPELLVQFQDESVVDDSQLPKDRFSAERLKGVDSTLKIQPAELGDSAMYLCASSDRTSPDTQYFGPGTRLTVL.

This clonotype appeared a single time. The chain is built from TRBV11-2 and TRBJ2-1, with D perhaps matching TRBD1 (5 bases). The CDR3 is 15 amino acids. The germline V gene encodes CDR1 SGHAT and CDR2 FQNNGV. With 0 bases removed from V and 10 bases from J, the gap between germline ends came to 16 bases. CDR3 nucleotides: TGTGCCAGCAGCTTAGATCTTTCAGGGCCATGGGAGCAGTTCTTC. This translates into CASSLDLSGPWEQFF.

V is TRBV20-1 and J is TRBJ2-7; TRBD1 is a possible D gene (6 bases). The germline V and J ends were trimmed by 3 bases and 6 bases, with 12 bases remaining between them. The germline CDR1 and CDR2 sequences are DFQATT and SNEGSKA (reference sequence). This CDR3 has 12 residues. Here the CDR3 reads CSASPGVSEQYF. CDR3 DNA sequence: TGCAGTGCTAGTCCAGGGGTAAGCGAGCAGTACTTC.

The J gene is TRBJ1-2, the V gene TRBV5-6; no clear D. The CDR3 has 14 residues. V lost 0 bases and J lost 6, with 12 bases in between. The germline CDR1 and CDR2 sequences are SGHDT and YYEEEE. CDR3 protein: CASSLGNLLNGYTF. In DNA, the CDR3 is TGTGCCAGCAGCTTGGGGAATCTGTTAAATGGCTACACCTTC.

The rearrangement uses TRBV7-8 and TRBJ2-2, with 10 bases fitting TRBD1. The CDR3 is 18 residues long. Germline V CDR1 and CDR2: SGHVS, FQNEAQ. After removal of 1 base from V and 3 bases from J, the junction contained 8 bases not matched to a gene. The CDR3 reads CASSLDRDRGMDTGELFF. DNA for the CDR3: TGTGCCAGCAGCTTAGATCGGGACAGGGGTATGGACACCGGGGAGCTGTTTTTT. The complete variable domain, with remaining parts taken from reference TRBV7-8 and TRBJ2-2, reads GAGVSQSPRYKVAKRGQDVALRCDPISGHVSLFWYQQALGQGPEFLTYFQNEAQLDKSGLPSDRFFAERPEGSVSTLKIQRTQQEDSAVYLCASSLDRDRGMDTGELFFGEGSRLTVL.